These T cell receptor beta chains were read from a single sample in a study of glioma-infiltrating T cells after dendritic cell vaccination. Sequencing was performed with immunoSEQ multiplex PCR; in TCRdb, only in-frame clones are kept and a portion is missing. The data hold 80,000 to 95,000 clones, with 85% observed a single time. Material: blood, obtained after dendritic cell vaccination. The receptors derive from a human donor with glioblastoma. CDR3s include the opening cysteine and the closing phenylalanine or tryptophan. A D gene is named only where the DNA matches it firmly. Size is stated for part of the rows, as once, few or many counts, or as a class when the clone is expanded.

J gene | D gene | clone size | V gene | CDR3 DNA | CDR3 protein
TRBJ2-7 | TRBD2 | . | TRBV4-2 | TGTGCCAGCAGCCAGGCGGGACTAGCGGAGCCCTACGAGCAGTACTTC | CASSQAGLAEPYEQYF
TRBJ2-7 | TRBD2 | . | TRBV5-4 | TGTGCCAGCAGCCGACCGGGGGTGAGCGGGAGCTACGAGCAGTACTTC | CASSRPGVSGSYEQYF
TRBJ2-5 | . | . | TRBV2 | TGTGCCAGCAGTGAAGCTATGGGGCGGTCAGAGACCCAGTACTTC | CASSEAMGRSETQYF
TRBJ2-1 | . | . | TRBV11-2 | TGTGCCAGCAGCTTAATGAGCTCCTACAATGAGCAGTTCTTC | CASSLMSSYNEQFF
TRBJ2-5 | . | . | TRBV7-2 | TGTGCCAGCAGCTTAGGCGGAAATCAAGAGACCCAGTACTTC | CASSLGGNQETQYF
TRBJ2-4 | . | . | TRBV6-5 | TGTGCCAGCAGTTACAGAAGCGTGGCCAAAAACATTCAGTACTTC | CASSYRSVAKNIQYF
TRBJ2-7 | . | . | TRBV30 | TGTGCCTGCAACAGGGCCCCAAGCTACGAGCAGTACTTC | CACNRAPSYEQYF
TRBJ1-1 | TRBD1 | . | TRBV5-4 | TGTGCCAGCAGCCGAGGACAGGGTTTCACTGAAGCTTTCTTT | CASSRGQGFTEAFF
TRBJ2-7 | . | . | TRBV6-1 | TGTGCCAGCAGTGAAGAGGGTCAGGGAAGGTACGAGCAGTACTTC | CASSEEGQGRYEQYF
TRBJ1-5 | . | . | TRBV27 | TGTGCCAGCAGCGACAGCCTCAATCAGCCCCAGCATTTT | CASSDSLNQPQHF
TRBJ2-1 | TRBD2 | once | TRBV5-4 | TGTGCCAGCAGCAGGACTAGCGGGGCCTACAATGAGCAGTTCTTC | CASSRTSGAYNEQFF
TRBJ2-7 | . | . | TRBV5-1 | TGCGCCAGCAGCTTGACAGTGTTAAGCTCCTACGAGCAGTACTTC | CASSLTVLSSYEQYF
TRBJ1-3 | TRBD1 | . | TRBV4-3 | TGCGCCAGCAGCCAAGGTCTGGCAGGGGGGGGAAACACCATATATTTT | CASSQGLAGGGNTIYF
TRBJ1-5 | . | . | TRBV27 | TGTGCCAGCAGTTTAGGGGGGGCAAATCAGCCCCAGCATTTT | CASSLGGANQPQHF
TRBJ2-7 | TRBD1 | . | TRBV14 | TGTGCCAGCACCCCGGGACAGGTTCCCACCTACGAGCAGTACTTC | CASTPGQVPTYEQYF
TRBJ2-5 | . | . | TRBV5-1 | TGCGCCAGCAGCATGGGACGGAGAGAGACCCAGTACTTC | CASSMGRRETQYF
TRBJ2-7 | TRBD1 | . | TRBV2 | TGTGCCAGCAGCCTACAGGGGGCATACGAGCAGTACTTC | CASSLQGAYEQYF
TRBJ1-2 | . | . | TRBV11-2 | TGTGCCAGCAGCTTAACCACCACAGGGTCTAACTATGGCTACACCTTC | CASSLTTTGSNYGYTF